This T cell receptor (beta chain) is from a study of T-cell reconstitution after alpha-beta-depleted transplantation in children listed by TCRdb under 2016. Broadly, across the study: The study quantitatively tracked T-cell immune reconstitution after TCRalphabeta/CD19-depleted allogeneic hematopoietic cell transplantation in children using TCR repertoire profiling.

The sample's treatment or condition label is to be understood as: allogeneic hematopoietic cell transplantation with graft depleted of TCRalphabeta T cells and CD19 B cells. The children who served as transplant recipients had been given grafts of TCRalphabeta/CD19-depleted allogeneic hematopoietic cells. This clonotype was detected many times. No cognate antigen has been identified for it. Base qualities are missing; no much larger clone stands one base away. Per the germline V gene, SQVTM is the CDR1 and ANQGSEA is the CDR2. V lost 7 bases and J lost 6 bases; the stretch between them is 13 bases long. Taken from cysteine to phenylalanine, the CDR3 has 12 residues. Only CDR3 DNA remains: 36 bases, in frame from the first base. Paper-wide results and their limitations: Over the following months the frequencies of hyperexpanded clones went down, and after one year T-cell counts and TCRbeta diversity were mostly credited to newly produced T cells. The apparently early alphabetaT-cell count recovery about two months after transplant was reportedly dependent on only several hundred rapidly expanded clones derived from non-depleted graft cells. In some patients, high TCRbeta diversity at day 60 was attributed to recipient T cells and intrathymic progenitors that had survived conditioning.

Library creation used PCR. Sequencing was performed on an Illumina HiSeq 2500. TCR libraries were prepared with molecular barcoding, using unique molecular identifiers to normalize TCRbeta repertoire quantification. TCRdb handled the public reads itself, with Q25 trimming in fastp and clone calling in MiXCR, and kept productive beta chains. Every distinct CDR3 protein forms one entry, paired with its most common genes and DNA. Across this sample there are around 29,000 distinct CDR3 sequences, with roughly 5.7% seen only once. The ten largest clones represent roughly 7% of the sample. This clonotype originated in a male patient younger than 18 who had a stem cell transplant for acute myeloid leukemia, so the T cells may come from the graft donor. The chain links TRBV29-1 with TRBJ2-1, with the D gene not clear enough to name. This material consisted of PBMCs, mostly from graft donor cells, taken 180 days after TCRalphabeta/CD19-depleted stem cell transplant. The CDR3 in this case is CSARPGFNEQFF. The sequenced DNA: TGCAGCGCCCGACCAGGTTTCAATGAGCAGTTCTTC.